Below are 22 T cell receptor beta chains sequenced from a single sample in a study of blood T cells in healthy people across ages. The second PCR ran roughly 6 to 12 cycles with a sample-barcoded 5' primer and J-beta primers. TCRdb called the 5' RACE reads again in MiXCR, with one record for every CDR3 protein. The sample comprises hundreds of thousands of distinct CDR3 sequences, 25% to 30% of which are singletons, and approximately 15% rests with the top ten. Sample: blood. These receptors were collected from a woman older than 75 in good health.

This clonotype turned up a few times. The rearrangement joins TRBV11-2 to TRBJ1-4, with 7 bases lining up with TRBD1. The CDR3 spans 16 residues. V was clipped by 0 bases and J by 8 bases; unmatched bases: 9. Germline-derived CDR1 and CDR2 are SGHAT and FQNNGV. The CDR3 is CASSLDRNRGNEKLFF. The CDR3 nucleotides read TGTGCCAGCAGCTTAGATCGGAACAGGGGAAACGAAAAACTGTTTTTT.

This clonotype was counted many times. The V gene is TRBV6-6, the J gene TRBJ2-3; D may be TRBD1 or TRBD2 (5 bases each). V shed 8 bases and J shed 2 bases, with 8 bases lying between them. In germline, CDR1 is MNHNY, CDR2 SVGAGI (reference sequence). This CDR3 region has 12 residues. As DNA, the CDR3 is TGTGCCAGCGGGGGATCCACAGATACGCAGTATTTT. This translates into CASGGSTDTQYF.

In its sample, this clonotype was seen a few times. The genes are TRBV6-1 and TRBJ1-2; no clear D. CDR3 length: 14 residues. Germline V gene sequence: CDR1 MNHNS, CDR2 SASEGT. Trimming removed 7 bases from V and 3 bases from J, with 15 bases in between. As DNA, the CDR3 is TGTGCCAGCACCTTTCGAGCCGAGTACTATGGCTACACCTTC. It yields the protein CASTFRAEYYGYTF.

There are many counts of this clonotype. In nucleotides, the CDR3 is TGTGCCAGCAGTCGCCGGGCGGGGGGCGGGGAGACCCAGTACTTC. This translates into CASSRRAGGGETQYF. The chain combines TRBV7-2 with TRBJ2-5; TRBD2 agrees at 8 bases. CDR1 and CDR2 from the germline V gene are SGHTA and FQGNSA. With V trimmed by 6 bases and J by 5 bases, 11 bases remained unmatched. The CDR3 runs 15 residues.

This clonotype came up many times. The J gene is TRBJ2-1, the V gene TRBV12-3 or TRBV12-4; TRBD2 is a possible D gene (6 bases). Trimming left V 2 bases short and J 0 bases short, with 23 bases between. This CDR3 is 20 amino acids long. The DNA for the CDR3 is TGTGCCAGCAGTTTACGGACTACCTTACTAGGAAAGAGCTCCTACAATGAGCAGTTCTTC. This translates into CASSLRTTLLGKSSYNEQFF.

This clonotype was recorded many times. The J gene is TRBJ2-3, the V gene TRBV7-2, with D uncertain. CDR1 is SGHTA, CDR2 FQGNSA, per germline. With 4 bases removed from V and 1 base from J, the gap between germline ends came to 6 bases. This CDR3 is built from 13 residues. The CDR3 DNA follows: TGTGCCAGCAGCTGGACCCGCACAGATACGCAGTATTTT. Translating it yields CASSWTRTDTQYF.

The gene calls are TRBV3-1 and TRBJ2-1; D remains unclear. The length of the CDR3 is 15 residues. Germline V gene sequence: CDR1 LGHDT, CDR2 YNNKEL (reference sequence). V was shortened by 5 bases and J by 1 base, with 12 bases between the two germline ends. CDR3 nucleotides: TGTGCCAGCAGCTCCTTAGTGGTATCCTACAATGAGCAGTTCTTC. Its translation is CASSSLVVSYNEQFF.

Here the CDR3 reads CASSPGGYRTDTQYF. In nucleotides, the CDR3 is TGCGCCAGCAGCCCTGGGGGCTACCGCACAGATACGCAGTATTTT. The chain uses TRBV5-1 and TRBJ2-3, with a weak D call TRBD1 (6 bases). The V gene lost 4 bases and the J gene lost 1 base, with 13 bases spanning the gap. The germline V gene has CDR1 SGHRS and CDR2 YFSETQ. The CDR3 extends over 15 amino acids.

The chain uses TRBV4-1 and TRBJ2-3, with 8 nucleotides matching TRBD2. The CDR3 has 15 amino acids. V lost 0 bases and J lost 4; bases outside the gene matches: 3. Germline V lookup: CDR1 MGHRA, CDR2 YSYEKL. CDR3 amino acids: CASSQDRGGADTQYF. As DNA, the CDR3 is TGCGCCAGCAGCCAAGATCGGGGGGGCGCAGATACGCAGTATTTT.

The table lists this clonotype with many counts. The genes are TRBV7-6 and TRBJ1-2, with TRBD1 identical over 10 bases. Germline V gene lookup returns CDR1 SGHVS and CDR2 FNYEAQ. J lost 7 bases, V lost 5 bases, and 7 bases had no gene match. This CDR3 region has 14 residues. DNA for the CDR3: TGTGCCAGCAGCCCGACAGGGGGCGGGAGTGGCTACACCTTC. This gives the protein CASSPTGGGSGYTF.

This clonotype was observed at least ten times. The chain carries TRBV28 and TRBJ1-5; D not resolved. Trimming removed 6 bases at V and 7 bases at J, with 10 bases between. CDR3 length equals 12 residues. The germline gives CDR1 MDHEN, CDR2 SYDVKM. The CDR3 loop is CASSRRGQPQHF. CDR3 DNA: TGTGCCAGCAGCCGTCGTGGCCAGCCCCAGCATTTT.

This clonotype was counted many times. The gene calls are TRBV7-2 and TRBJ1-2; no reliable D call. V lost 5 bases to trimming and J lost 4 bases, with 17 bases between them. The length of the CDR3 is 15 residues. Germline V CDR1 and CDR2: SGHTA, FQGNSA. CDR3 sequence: CASSPYVAEGYGYTF. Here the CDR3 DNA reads TGTGCCAGCAGCCCTTACGTGGCAGAGGGCTATGGCTACACCTTC.

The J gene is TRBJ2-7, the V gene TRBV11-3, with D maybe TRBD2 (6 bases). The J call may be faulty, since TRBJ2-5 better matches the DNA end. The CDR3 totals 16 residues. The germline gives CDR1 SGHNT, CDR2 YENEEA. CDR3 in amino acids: CASGTAGMPNRGTQYF. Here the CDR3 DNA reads TGTGCCAGCGGGACTGCGGGGATGCCGAATCGGGGGACCCAGTACTTC.

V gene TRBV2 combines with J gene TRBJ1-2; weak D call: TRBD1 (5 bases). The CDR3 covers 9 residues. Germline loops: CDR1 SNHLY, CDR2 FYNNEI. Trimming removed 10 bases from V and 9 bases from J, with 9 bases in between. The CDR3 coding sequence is TGTGCCATCGACAGCCGCTACACCTTC. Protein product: CAIDSRYTF.

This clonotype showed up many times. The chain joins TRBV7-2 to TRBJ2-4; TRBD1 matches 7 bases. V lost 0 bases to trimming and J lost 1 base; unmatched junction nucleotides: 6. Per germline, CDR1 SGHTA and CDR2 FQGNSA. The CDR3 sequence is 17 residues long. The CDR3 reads CASSLASQGRAKNIQYF. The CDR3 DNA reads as TGTGCCAGCAGCTTAGCCTCACAGGGGCGGGCCAAAAACATTCAGTACTTC.

The CDR3 spells CASSEGGLEEKLFF. The DNA of the CDR3 is TGTGCCAGCAGTGAAGGGGGATTGGAAGAAAAACTGTTTTTT. The gene calls are TRBV28 and TRBJ1-4; TRBD1 might be the D (6 bases). V was trimmed by 5 bases and J by 8 bases, leaving 15 bases between them. This CDR3 is built from 14 residues. From germline, CDR1 is MDHEN and CDR2 SYDVKM. Filled out from reference TRBV28 and TRBJ1-4, the complete variable domain reads DVKVTQSSRYLVKRTGEKVFLECVQDMDHENMFWYRQDPGLGLRLIYFSYDVKMKEKGDIPEGYSVSREKKERFSLILESASTNQTSMYLCASSEGGLEEKLFFGSGTQLSVL.

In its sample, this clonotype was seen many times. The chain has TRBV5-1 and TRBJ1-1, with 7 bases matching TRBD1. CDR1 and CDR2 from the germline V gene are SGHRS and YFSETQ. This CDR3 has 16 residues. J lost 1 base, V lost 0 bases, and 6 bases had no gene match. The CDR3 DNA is TGCGCCAGCAGCTTGGCACCAGGGGGGACGAACACTGAAGCTTTCTTT. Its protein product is CASSLAPGGTNTEAFF.

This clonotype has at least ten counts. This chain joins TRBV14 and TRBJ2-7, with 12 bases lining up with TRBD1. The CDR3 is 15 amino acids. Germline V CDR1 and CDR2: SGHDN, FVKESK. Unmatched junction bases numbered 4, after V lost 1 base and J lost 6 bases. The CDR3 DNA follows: TGTGCCAGCAGCCAAGCCGGGACAGGGGGCTCCGAGCAGTACTTC. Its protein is CASSQAGTGGSEQYF.

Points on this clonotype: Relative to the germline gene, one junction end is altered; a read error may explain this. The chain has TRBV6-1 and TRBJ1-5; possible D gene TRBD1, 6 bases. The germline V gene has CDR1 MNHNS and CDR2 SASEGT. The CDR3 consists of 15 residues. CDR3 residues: CAGSEGGISNQPQHF. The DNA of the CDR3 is TGTGCCGGCAGTGAGGGGGGAATTAGCAATCAGCCCCAGCATTTT.

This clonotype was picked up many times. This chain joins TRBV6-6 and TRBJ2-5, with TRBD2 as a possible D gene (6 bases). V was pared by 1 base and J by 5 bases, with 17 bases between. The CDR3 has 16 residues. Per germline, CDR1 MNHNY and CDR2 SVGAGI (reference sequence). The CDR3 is CASSYYSVTRIETQYF. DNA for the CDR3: TGTGCCAGCAGTTACTACTCGGTGACTAGGATTGAGACCCAGTACTTC.

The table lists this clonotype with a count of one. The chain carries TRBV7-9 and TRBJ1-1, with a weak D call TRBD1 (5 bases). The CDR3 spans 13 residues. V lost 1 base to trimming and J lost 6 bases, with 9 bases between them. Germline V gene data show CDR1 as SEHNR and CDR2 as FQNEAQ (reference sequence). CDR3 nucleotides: TGTGCCAGCAGCTTAGAGGGGAAGGCTGAAGCTTTCTTT. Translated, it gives CASSLEGKAEAFF.

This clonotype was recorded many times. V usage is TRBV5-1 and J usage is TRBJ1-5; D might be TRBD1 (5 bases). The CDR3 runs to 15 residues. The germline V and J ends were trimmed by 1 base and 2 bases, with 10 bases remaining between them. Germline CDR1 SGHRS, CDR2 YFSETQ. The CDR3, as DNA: TGCGCCAGCAGCTTGACAACAGGAGGCAATCAGCCCCAGCATTTT. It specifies CASSLTTGGNQPQHF.